This T cell receptor (beta chain) was obtained from a study of blood T cell repertoires in COVID-19. Assay: immunoSEQ multiplex PCR; the TCRdb copy retains only in-frame clones and omits some. The data hold about 69,000 clones, with approximately 89% observed a single time. In this sample, this clone turned up once. The germline V and J ends were trimmed by 7 bases and 5 bases, with 9 bases remaining between them. The CDR3 is 12 residues long. Per germline, CDR1 SNHLY and CDR2 FYNNEI. This sequence was found in a woman in her fifties or sixties with active COVID-19. V gene TRBV2 combines with J gene TRBJ2-1; TRBD2 is a possible D gene (5 bases). Sequencing was performed on peripheral blood. The CDR3 sequence: CASNTRNNEQFF. The CDR3 DNA reads TGTGCCAGCAATACTAGAAACAATGAGCAGTTCTTC.